This T cell receptor beta chain stems from a study of blood T cell repertoires in COVID-19. The protocol was immunoSEQ multiplex PCR, while the TCRdb copy is restricted to in-frame clones and leaves out a portion. The repertoire holds 25,000 to 30,000 clones, with about 90% as singletons. Germline lookup yields CDR1 LGHDT and CDR2 YNNKEL (reference sequence). There are 14 residues in the CDR3. With 0 bases removed from V and 0 bases from J, the gap between germline ends came to 5 bases. This chain uses TRBV3-1 (or the pseudogene TRBV3-2) with TRBJ1-1; D not certain. What was sequenced was peripheral blood. The clonotype was recovered from a human donor in a cohort sampled during active COVID-19. CDR3: CASSQDPVNTEAFF. For the CDR3, the DNA is TGTGCCAGCAGCCAAGATCCAGTGAACACTGAAGCTTTCTTT.